The source of this T cell receptor beta chain is a study of blood T cells in healthy people across ages. CDR3 size: 14 residues. The germline CDR1 and CDR2 sequences are SEHNR and FQNEAQ (reference sequence). V was shortened by 4 bases and J by 7 bases, with 15 bases between the two germline ends. With a J-beta primer mix and a sample-barcoded 5' primer, a second PCR ran roughly 6 to 11 cycles. Each of the samples gave a minimum of 3 million paired-end reads that contained CDR3. TCRdb reanalysed the 5' RACE reads using MiXCR and keeps one entry per CDR3 protein. This sample has approximately 810,000 distinct CDR3 sequences; approximately 35% occur once, and the top ten carry around 13%.

This receptor was identified in a man between 18 and 35 years old in good health. The source material was blood. The gene calls are TRBV7-9 and TRBJ2-3; tentative D call: TRBD2 (6 bases). Written as DNA, the CDR3 is TGTGCCAGCAGCTCTGCTGGCGGGGTAAATACGCAGTATTTT. Residues: CASSSAGGVNTQYF.